This T cell receptor beta chain was identified during a study of blood T cell repertoires in COVID-19. At the level of the study: The study drew acute and convalescent COVID-19 samples from the United States, Italy and Spain.

J gave up 4 bases and V 6 bases, and 8 bases lay outside the gene matches. CDR3 length equals 15 residues. Per germline, CDR1 SEHNR and CDR2 FQNEAQ (reference sequence). In the authors' workflow: Reference gene primer amplification in the assay estimated nucleated cell counts. This table comes from immunoSEQ multiplex PCR, and its TCRdb copy is limited to in-frame clones, with some not included. The V and J calls and clone size are taken from that table; D and trimming were inferred from the DNA. The repertoire has around 270,000 clones, around 83% of them found once; the top ten carry 1.5% to 1.7%. What was sequenced was peripheral blood. This clonotype originated in a woman between 40 and 50 years old who had recovered from COVID-19. This chain links TRBV7-9 with TRBJ2-5; 10 nucleotides match TRBD2. In DNA, the CDR3 is TGTGCCAGCAGTTGGGGACTAGCGATGGGAGAGACCCAGTACTTC. Amino acid sequence: CASSWGLAMGETQYF.